This T cell receptor beta chain was recorded in a study of blood T cell repertoires in COVID-19. In the study overall: Acute and convalescent COVID-19 samples came from the United States, Italy and Spain.

Per the germline V gene, CDR1 is SGHAT and CDR2 is FQDESV (reference sequence). Trimming removed 1 base at V and 2 bases at J, with 11 bases between. CDR3 length: 15 residues. The protocol was immunoSEQ multiplex PCR, while the TCRdb copy is restricted to in-frame clones and leaves out a portion. This sample has approximately 110,000 clones; approximately 85% occur once, and the top ten carry around 6%. The sequenced sample was peripheral blood. This receptor was obtained from a woman aged 55-69 years with COVID-19, enrolled during active disease. This chain joins TRBV11-1 and TRBJ1-2, with a possible D match to TRBD1 (5 bases). The CDR3 DNA reads TGTGCCAGCAGCTTAGACTCCGGGGGAAACTATGGCTACACCTTC. Translating gives CASSLDSGGNYGYTF.